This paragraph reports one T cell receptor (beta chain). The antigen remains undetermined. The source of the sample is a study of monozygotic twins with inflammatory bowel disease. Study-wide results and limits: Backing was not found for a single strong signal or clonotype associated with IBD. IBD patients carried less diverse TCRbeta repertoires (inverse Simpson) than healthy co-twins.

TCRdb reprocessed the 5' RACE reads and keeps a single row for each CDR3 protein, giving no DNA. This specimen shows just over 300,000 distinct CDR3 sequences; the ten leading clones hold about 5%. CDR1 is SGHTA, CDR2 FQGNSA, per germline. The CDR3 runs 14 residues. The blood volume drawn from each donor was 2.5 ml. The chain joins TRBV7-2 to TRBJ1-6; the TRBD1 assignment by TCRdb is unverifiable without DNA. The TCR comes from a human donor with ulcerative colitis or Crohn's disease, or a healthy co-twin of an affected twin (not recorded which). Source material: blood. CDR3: CASSFGTARSPLHF.